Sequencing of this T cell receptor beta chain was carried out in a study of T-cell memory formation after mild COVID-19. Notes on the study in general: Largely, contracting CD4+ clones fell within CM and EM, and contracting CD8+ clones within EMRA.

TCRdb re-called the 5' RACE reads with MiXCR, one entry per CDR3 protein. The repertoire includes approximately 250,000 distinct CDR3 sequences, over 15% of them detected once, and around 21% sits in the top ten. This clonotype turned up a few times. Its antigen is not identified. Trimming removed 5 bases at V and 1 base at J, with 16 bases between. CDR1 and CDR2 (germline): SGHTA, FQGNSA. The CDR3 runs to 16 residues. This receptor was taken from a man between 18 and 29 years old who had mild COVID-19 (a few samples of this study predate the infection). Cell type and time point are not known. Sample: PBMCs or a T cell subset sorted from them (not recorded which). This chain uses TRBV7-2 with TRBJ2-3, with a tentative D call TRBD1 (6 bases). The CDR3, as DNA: TGTGCCAGCAGCGATCGGGGCGCAGGGGGCACAGATACGCAGTATTTT. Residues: CASSDRGAGGTDTQYF.